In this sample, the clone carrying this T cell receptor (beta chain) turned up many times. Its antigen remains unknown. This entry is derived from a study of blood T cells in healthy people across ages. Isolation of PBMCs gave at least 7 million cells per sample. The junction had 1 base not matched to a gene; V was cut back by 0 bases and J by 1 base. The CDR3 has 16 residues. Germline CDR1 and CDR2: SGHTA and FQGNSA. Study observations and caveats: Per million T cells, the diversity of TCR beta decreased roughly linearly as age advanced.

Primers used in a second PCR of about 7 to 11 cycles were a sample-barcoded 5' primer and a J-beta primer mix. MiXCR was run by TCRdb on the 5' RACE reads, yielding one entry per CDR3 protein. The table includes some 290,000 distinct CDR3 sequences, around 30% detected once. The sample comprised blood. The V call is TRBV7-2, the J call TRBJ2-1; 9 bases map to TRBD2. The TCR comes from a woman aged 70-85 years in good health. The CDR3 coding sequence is TGTGCCAGCAGCTTAGCTAGCGGGAGATCCTACAATGAGCAGTTCTTC. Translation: CASSLASGRSYNEQFF.